This T cell receptor beta chain was sequenced in a study of T cell responses to AZD1222 COVID-19 vaccine. Notes on the study in general: Only a handful of AZD1222 recipients tested seropositive at baseline. Spike-specific TCR breadth and depth both grew after two AZD1222 doses. Regions 160-218 and 743-854 dominated among vaccine-associated CD4 TCRs spanning spike.

This CDR3 comprises 16 residues. Germline values: CDR1 GTSNPN, CDR2 SVGIG (reference sequence). The ends were cut back, 1 base at V and 1 base at J, with 13 bases in the middle. Turning to this clone: Its target is not known.

Generated by immunoSEQ multiplex PCR, the TCRdb table keeps only in-frame clones and is missing some. Of about 120,000 clones in the sample, just over 90% were seen once. The V gene is TRBV30, the J gene TRBJ1-4, with D uncertain. Sequencing was performed on peripheral blood, taken 28 days after the second AZD1222 dose. This clonotype was obtained from an adult who received the AZD1222 COVID-19 vaccine. The DNA for the CDR3 is TGTGCCTGGAGTGAGTTAGGTGGGAAAACTAATGAAAAACTGTTTTTT. Its translation is CAWSELGGKTNEKLFF. Based on the CDR3 plus reference TRBV30 and TRBJ1-4, the full variable domain is SQTIHQWPATLVQPVGSPLSLECTVEGTSNPNLYWYRQAAGRGLQLLFYSVGIGQISSEVPQNLSASRPQDRQFILSSKKLLLSDSGFYLCAWSELGGKTNEKLFFGSGTQLSVL.